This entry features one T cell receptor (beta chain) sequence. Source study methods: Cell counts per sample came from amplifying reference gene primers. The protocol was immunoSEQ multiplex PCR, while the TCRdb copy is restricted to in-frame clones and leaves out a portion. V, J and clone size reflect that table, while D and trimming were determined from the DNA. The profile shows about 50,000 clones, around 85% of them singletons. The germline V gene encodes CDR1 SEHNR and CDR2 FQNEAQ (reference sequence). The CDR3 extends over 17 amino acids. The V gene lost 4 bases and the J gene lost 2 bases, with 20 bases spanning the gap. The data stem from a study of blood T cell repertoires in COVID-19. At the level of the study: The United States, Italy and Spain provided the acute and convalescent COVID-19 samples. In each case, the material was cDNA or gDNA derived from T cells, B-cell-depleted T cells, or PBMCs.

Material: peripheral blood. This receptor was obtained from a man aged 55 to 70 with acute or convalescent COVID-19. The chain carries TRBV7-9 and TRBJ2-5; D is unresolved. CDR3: CASSSSLPWQIQETQYF. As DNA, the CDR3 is TGTGCCAGCAGCTCATCGCTCCCGTGGCAGATTCAAGAGACCCAGTACTTC.